The sequence of this TCR beta chain was determined in a study of blood T cell repertoires in COVID-19. Overall study: PBMCs, B-cell-depleted T cells, or T cells were the source of the cDNA or gDNA that made up the material.

The authors' processing: The assay estimated nucleated cells by amplifying reference gene primers. Profiling relied on immunoSEQ multiplex PCR, and the TCRdb table lists in-frame clones only, not all of them. V and J calls and clone size are those listed in that table; D and trimming were worked out from the DNA. The sample yields some 260,000 clones, about nine tenths seen once. Participants were placed into cohorts based on the clinical history they reported. Cohort 3 recovery required two negative PCRs, clearance, or symptom resolution. Germline loops: CDR1 SGHVS, CDR2 FNYEAQ. Trimming removed 5 bases from V and 1 base from J; junction bases left unmatched: 7. The CDR3 covers 16 residues.

The TCR was taken from a man aged 35-49 years who had recovered from COVID-19. V gene TRBV7-6 combines with J gene TRBJ2-1; 8 bases are a match to TRBD2. Material for sequencing was PBMCs or T cells enriched from blood (not recorded which). The CDR3: CASSASTSVSYNEQFF. CDR3 sequence (DNA): TGTGCCAGCAGCGCTTCGACTAGCGTTTCCTACAATGAGCAGTTCTTC.